The present entry profiles one TCR beta chain with its context. These data come from a study of T cell responses to AZD1222 COVID-19 vaccine. This CDR3 is 13 amino acids long. V was clipped by 3 bases and J by 4 bases, with 10 bases between them. The assay was immunoSEQ multiplex PCR, and TCRdb's table has in-frame clones only and misses some. The table records about 140,000 clones, roughly 90% of them present only once. This TCR was sampled from an adult in good health. This chain uses TRBV23-1 with TRBJ2-7, with D perhaps TRBD1 (5 bases). TRBV23-1 is marked as an open reading frame, function uncertain. The sample in question was peripheral blood, obtained on day 0 of AZD1222 vaccination. DNA for the CDR3: TGCGCCAGCAGTCATCCGACAGTTTACGAGCAGTACTTC. This codes for CASSHPTVYEQYF.